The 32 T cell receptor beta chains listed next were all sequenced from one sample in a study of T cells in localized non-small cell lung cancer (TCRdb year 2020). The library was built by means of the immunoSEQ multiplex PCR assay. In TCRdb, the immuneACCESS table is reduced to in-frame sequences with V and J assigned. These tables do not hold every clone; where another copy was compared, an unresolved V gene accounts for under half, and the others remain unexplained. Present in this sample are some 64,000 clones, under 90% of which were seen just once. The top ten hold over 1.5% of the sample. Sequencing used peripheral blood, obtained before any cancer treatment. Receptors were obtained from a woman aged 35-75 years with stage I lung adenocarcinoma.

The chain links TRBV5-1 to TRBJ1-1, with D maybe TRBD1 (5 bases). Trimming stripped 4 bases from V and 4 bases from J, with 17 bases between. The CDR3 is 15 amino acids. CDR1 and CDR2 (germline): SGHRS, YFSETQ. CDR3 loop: CASSPPTMGGTEAFF. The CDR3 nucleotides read TGCGCCAGCAGCCCACCTACGATGGGGGGCACTGAAGCTTTCTTT.

The CDR3 region is CASSLGTQGIEKLFF. The CDR3 nucleotides are TGTGCCAGCTCCCTGGGGACCCAGGGAATCGAAAAACTGTTTTTT. The rearrangement links TRBV18 to TRBJ1-4; D possibly corresponds to TRBD1 (5 bases). Between the trimmed V and J ends, which lost 6 bases and 8 bases, there was a span of 19 bases. Germline V lookup: CDR1 KGHSH, CDR2 LQKENI. The CDR3 has 15 amino acids.

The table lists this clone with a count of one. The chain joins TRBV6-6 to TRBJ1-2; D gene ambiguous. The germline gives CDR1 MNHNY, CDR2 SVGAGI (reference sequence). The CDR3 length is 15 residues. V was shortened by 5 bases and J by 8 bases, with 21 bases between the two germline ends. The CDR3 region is CASSDKGTMLWGYTF. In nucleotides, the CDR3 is TGTGCCAGCAGTGACAAGGGAACTATGCTATGGGGCTACACCTTC.

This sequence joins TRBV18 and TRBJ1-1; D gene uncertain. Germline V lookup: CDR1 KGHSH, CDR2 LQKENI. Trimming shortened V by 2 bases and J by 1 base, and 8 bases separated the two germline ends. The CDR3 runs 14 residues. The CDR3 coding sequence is TGTGCCAGCTCACCATTAAGCAAGAACACTGAAGCTTTCTTT. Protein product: CASSPLSKNTEAFF.

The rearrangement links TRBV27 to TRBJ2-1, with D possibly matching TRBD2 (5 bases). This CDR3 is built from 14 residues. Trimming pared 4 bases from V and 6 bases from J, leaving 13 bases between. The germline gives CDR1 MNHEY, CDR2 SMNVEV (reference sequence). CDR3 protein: CASSSGSTGNEQFF. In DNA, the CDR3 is TGTGCCAGCAGTTCGGGATCAACGGGCAATGAGCAGTTCTTC.

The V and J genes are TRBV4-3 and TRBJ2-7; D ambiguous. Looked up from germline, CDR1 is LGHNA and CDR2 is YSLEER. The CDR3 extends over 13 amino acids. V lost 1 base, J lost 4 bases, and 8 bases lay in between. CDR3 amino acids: CASSQGGEYEQYF. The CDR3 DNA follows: TGCGCCAGCAGCCAAGGAGGCGAATACGAGCAGTACTTC.

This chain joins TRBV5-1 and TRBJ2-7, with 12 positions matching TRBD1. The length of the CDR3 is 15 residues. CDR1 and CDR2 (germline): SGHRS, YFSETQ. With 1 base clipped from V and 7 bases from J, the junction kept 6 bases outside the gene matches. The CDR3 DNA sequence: TGCGCCAGCAGCTTGACGGGACAGGGGGCGCAGGAGCAGTACTTC. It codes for CASSLTGQGAQEQYF.

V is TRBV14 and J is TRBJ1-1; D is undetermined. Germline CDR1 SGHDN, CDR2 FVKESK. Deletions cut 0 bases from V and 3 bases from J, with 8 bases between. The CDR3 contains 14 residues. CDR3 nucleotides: TGTGCCAGCAGCCAAGAGCCGTCGGACACTGAAGCTTTCTTT. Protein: CASSQEPSDTEAFF.

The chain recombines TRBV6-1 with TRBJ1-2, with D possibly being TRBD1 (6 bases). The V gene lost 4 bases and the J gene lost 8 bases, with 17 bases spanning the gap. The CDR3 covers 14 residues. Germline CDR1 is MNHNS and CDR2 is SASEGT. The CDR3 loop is CASSVGDRPGGYTF. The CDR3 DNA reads TGTGCCAGCAGTGTTGGAGACAGGCCTGGGGGCTACACCTTC.

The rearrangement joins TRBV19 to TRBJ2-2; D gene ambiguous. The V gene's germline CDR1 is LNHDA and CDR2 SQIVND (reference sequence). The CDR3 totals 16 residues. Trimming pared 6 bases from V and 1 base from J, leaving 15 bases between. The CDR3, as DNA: TGTGCCAGTAGGTCGCCGGTGGTAGTGAACACCGGGGAGCTGTTTTTT. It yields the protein CASRSPVVVNTGELFF. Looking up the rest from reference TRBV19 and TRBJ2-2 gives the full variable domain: DGGITQSPKYLFRKEGQNVTLSCEQNLNHDAMYWYRQDPGQGLRLIYYSQIVNDFQKGDIAEGYSVSREKKESFPLTVTSAQKNPTAFYLCASRSPVVVNTGELFFGEGSRLTVL.

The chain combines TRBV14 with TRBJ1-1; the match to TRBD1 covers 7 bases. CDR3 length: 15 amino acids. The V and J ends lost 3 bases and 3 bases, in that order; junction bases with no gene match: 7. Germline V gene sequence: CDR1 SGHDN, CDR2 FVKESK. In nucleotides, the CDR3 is TGTGCCAGCAGCCATCCCAGGGGGGGACACACTGAAGCTTTCTTT. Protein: CASSHPRGGHTEAFF.

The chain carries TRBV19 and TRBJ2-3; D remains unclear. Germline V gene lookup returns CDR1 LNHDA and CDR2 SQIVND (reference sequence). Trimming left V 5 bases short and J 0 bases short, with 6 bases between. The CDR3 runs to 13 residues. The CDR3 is CASSSQSTDTQYF. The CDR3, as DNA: TGTGCCAGTAGTTCACAGAGCACAGATACGCAGTATTTT. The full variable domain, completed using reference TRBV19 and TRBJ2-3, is DGGITQSPKYLFRKEGQNVTLSCEQNLNHDAMYWYRQDPGQGLRLIYYSQIVNDFQKGDIAEGYSVSREKKESFPLTVTSAQKNPTAFYLCASSSQSTDTQYFGPGTRLTVL.

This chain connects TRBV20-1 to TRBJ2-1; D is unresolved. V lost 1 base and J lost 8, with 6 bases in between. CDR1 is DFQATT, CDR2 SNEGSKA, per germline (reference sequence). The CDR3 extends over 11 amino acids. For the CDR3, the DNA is TGCAGTGCTAGAGCTCAGGATGAGCAGTTCTTC. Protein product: CSARAQDEQFF.

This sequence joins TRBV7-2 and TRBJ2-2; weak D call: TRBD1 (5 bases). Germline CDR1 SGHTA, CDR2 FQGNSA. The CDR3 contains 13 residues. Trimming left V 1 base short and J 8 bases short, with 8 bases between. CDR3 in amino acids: CASSLGGAGELFF. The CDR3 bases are TGTGCCAGCAGCTTAGGTGGGGCGGGGGAGCTGTTTTTT.

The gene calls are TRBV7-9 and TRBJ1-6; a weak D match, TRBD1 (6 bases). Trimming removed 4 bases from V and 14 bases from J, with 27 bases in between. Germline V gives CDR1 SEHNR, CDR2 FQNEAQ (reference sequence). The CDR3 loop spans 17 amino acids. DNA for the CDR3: TGTGCCAGCAGCTCCCCCGGGGGGGCGGGCCAGTCGGGGTCCCTCCACTTT. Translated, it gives CASSSPGGAGQSGSLHF.

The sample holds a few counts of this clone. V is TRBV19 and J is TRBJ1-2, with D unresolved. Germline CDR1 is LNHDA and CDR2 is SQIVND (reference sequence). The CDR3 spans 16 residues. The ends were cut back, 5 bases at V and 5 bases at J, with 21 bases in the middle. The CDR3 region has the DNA TGTGCCAGTAGTCCTCCCCAATGGAGGGTTAGGTATGGCTACACCTTC. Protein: CASSPPQWRVRYGYTF.

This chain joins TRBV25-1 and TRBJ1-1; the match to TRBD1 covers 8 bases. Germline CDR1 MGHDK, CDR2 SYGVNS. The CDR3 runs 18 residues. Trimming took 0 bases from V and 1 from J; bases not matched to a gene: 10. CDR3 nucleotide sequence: TGTGCCAGCAGTGAATATCCCTTCGGACAGGGCAAGAACACTGAAGCTTTCTTT. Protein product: CASSEYPFGQGKNTEAFF.

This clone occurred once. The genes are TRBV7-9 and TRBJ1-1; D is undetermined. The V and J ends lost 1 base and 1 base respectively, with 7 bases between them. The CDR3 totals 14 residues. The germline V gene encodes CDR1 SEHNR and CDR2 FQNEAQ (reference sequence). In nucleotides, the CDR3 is TGTGCCAGCAGCTTAGAAGGCGGGAACACTGAAGCTTTCTTT. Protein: CASSLEGGNTEAFF.

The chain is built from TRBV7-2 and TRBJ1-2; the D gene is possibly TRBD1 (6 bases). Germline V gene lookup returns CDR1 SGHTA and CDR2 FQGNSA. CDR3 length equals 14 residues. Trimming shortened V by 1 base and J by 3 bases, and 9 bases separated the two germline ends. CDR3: CASSLVPGDYGYTF. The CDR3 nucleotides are TGTGCCAGCAGCTTAGTACCAGGGGACTATGGCTACACCTTC. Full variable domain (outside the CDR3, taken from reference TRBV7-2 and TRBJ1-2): GAGVSQSPSNKVTEKGKDVELRCDPISGHTALYWYRQSLGQGLEFLIYFQGNSAPDKSGLPSDRFSAERTGGSVSTLTIQRTQQEDSAVYLCASSLVPGDYGYTFGSGTRLTVV.

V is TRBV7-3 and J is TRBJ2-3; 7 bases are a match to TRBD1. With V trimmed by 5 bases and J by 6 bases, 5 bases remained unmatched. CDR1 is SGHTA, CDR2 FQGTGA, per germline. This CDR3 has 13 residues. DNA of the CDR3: TGTGCCAGCAGCATACAGGGGCAGGATACGCAGTATTTT. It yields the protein CASSIQGQDTQYF.

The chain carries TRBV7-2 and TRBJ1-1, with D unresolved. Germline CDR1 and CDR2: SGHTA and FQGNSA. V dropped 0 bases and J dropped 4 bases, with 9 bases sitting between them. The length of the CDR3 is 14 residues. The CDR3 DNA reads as TGTGCCAGCAGCTTAGCATACGGTTCCACTGAAGCTTTCTTT. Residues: CASSLAYGSTEAFF.

The CDR3: CSASTSYGYTF. The DNA of the CDR3 is TGCAGTGCTTCTACGTCCTATGGCTACACCTTC. The V and J genes are TRBV20-1 and TRBJ1-2, with D unclear. This CDR3 comprises 11 residues. Germline V lookup: CDR1 DFQATT, CDR2 SNEGSKA (reference sequence). Trimming took 5 bases from V and 4 from J, leaving 8 bases between them.

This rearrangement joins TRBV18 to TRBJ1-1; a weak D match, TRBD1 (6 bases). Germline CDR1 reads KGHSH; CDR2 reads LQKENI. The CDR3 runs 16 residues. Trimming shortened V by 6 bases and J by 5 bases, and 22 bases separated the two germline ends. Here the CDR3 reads CASSLMGGDGSTEAFF. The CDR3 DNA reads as TGTGCCAGCTCCCTGATGGGGGGCGACGGGAGTACTGAAGCTTTCTTT.

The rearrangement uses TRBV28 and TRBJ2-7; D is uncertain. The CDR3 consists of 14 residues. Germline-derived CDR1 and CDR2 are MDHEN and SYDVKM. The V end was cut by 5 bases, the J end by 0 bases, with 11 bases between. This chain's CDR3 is CASSPYGVSYEQYF. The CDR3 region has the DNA TGTGCCAGCAGTCCCTATGGTGTCTCCTACGAGCAGTACTTC.

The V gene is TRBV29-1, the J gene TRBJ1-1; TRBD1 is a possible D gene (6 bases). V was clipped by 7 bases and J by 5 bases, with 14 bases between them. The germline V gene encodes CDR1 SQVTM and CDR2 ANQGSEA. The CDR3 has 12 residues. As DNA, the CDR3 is TGCAGCGGGGGGCAGGGAGGGACTGAAGCTTTCTTT. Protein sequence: CSGGQGGTEAFF.

CDR3 in DNA: TGCAGCGTCGGCGGGCTAGCGGGAGGTACGGGGGGCACAGATACGCAGTATTTT. Translated: CSVGGLAGGTGGTDTQYF. The gene calls are TRBV29-1 and TRBJ2-3; 11 bases agree with TRBD2. Germline V lookup: CDR1 SQVTM, CDR2 ANQGSEA. The CDR3 is 18 amino acids. J was trimmed by 1 base and V by 6 bases; bases with no gene match: 15.

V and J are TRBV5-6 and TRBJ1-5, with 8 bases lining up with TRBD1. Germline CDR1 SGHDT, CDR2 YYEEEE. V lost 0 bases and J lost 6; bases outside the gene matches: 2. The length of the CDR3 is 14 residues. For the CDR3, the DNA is TGTGCCAGCAGCTTGGGAACAGGGGGTCAGCCCCAGCATTTT. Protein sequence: CASSLGTGGQPQHF. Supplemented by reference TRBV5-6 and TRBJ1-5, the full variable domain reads DAGVTQSPTHLIKTRGQQVTLRCSPKSGHDTVSWYQQALGQGPQFIFQYYEEEERQRGNFPDRFSGHQFPNYSSELNVNALLLGDSALYLCASSLGTGGQPQHFGDGTRLSIL.

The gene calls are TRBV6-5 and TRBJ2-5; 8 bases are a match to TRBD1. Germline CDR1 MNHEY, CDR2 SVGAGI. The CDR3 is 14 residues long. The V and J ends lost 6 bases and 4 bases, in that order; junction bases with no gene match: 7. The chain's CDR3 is CASRQQDRAETQYF. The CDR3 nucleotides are TGTGCCAGCAGACAGCAGGACAGGGCAGAGACCCAGTACTTC.

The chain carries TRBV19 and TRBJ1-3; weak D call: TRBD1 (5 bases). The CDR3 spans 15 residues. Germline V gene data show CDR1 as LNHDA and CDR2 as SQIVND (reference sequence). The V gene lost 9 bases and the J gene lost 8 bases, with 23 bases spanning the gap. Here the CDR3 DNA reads TGTGCCAGCAGAAGACAGCCCGCGGGGGGAGACACCATATATTTT. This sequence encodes CASRRQPAGGDTIYF.

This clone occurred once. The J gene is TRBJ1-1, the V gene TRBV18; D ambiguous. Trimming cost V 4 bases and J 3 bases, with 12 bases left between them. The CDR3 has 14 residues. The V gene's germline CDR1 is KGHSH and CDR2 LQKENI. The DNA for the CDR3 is TGTGCCAGCTCACAGCTCCCCGGAGACACTGAAGCTTTCTTT. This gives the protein CASSQLPGDTEAFF.

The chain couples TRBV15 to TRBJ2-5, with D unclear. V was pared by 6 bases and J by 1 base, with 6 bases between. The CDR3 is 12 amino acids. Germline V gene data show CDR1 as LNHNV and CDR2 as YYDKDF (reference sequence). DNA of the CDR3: TGTGCCACCAGTGGCACCCAAGAGACCCAGTACTTC. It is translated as CATSGTQETQYF.

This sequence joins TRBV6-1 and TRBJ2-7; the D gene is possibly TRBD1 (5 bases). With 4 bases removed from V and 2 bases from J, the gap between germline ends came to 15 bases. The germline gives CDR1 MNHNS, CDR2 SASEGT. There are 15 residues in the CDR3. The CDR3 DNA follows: TGTGCCAGCAGTGGTGGTTCGGCAGGGACCTACGAGCAGTACTTC. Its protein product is CASSGGSAGTYEQYF.